This T cell receptor (beta chain) is from a study of blood T cell repertoires in COVID-19. The overall study: Samples representing acute and convalescent COVID-19 were sourced from the United States, Italy and Spain. PBMCs, B-cell-depleted T cells, or T cells were the source of the cDNA or gDNA that made up the material.

One Seattle source followed patients from active infection through their disease course. Germline CDR1 is SGHRS and CDR2 is YFSETQ. The CDR3 loop spans 17 amino acids. V was pared by 0 bases and J by 6 bases, with 11 bases of the junction left unmatched. Per the authors' pipeline: Amplification of reference gene primers provided the estimated nucleated cell counts. TCRdb's copy holds only in-frame clones and misses some; the assay was immunoSEQ multiplex PCR. For V, J and clone size, that table is used; D and trimming come from the DNA. The sample lists around 310,000 clones; 90% were seen once. This chain joins TRBV5-1 and TRBJ2-7; 11 bases line up with TRBD1. Sequences were obtained from peripheral blood. The clonotype comes from a woman aged 35 to 49 with COVID-19, enrolled during active disease. In DNA, the CDR3 is TGCGCCAGCAGCTTGGTTCGGACAGGGGGCCCGACGCCCGAGCAGTACTTC. This encodes CASSLVRTGGPTPEQYF.